This entry is about one T cell receptor beta chain. This sample was included in a study of blood T cell repertoires in COVID-19. This CDR3 is built from 14 residues. V dropped 2 bases and J dropped 7 bases, with 12 bases sitting between them. The V gene's germline CDR1 is SGHRS and CDR2 YFSETQ. The repertoire was sequenced with immunoSEQ multiplex PCR; TCRdb's copy has only in-frame clones and lacks some. The sample records roughly 180,000 clones, 87% being singletons. The genes are TRBV5-1 and TRBJ1-4; maybe TRBD1 (6 bases). This TCR was sampled from a woman younger than 45 who had recovered from COVID-19. Sequences were obtained from PBMCs or T cells enriched from blood (not recorded which). CDR3 sequence: CASSFQGSGEKLFF. CDR3 coding DNA: TGCGCCAGCAGCTTTCAGGGGAGCGGTGAAAAACTGTTTTTT.